The following is a TCR beta chain sequence with its context. The repertoire was sequenced with immunoSEQ multiplex PCR; TCRdb's copy has only in-frame clones and lacks some. The data hold some 71,000 clones, with 89% observed a single time. This sample was taken from a study of control samples from healthy donors and cancer patients. Germline-derived CDR1 and CDR2 are SGHVS and FQNEAQ. The CDR3 is 13 residues long. V was pared by 6 bases and J by 9 bases, with 8 bases of the junction left unmatched. Sequencing used PBMCs. This sequence joins TRBV7-8 and TRBJ2-4; 7 bases are a match to TRBD1. The source of this sequence is a man aged 55 to 70 with lung cancer. The CDR3, as DNA: TGTGCCAGCAGTAAGGACAGACAGGGCATTCAGTACTTC. Its protein product is CASSKDRQGIQYF. Variable domain in full (rest from reference TRBV7-8 and TRBJ2-4): GAGVSQSPRYKVAKRGQDVALRCDPISGHVSLFWYQQALGQGPEFLTYFQNEAQLDKSGLPSDRFFAERPEGSVSTLKIQRTQQEDSAVYLCASSKDRQGIQYFGAGTRLSVL.